This T cell receptor (beta chain) appears in the sequencing data of a study of early T cells in non-severe SARS-CoV-2 infection. Study background: Whole-blood bulk RNA, unsorted, was sequenced, and chains were unpaired.

Overall study results and limits: VDJdb-based annotation leaned toward anti-spike CD8 responses and missed private and CD4 specificities.

This clonotype was counted between two and nine times. Its cognate antigen is unknown. Germline V CDR1 and CDR2: SGHRS, YFSETQ. This CDR3 has 15 residues. Trimming took off 6 bases at V and 7 bases at J, with 22 bases between the two ends. Each single cDNA molecule received a unique molecular identifier. TCRdb re-called the 5' RACE reads with MiXCR, one entry per CDR3 protein. The sample yields around 89,000 distinct CDR3 sequences, roughly 14% seen once. This receptor was identified in an adult who was a healthcare worker with PCR-confirmed SARS-CoV-2 infection or an uninfected control (not recorded which). The genes are TRBV5-1 and TRBJ1-1; a weak D match, TRBD1 (6 bases). Sequencing input: whole blood. This CDR3 reads CASTPTSGAGFEAFF. CDR3 DNA: TGCGCCAGCACTCCAACATCAGGGGCAGGCTTTGAAGCTTTCTTT. The full variable domain, with the rest looked up from reference TRBV5-1 and TRBJ1-1, is KAGVTQTPRYLIKTRGQQVTLSCSPISGHRSVSWYQQTPGQGLQFLFEYFSETQRNKGNFPGRFSGRQFSNSRSEMNVSTLELGDSALYLCASTPTSGAGFEAFFGQGTRLTVV.